One T cell receptor (beta chain) is described in this entry. The data derive from a study of blood T cell repertoires in COVID-19. Study-level background: Sites in the United States, Italy and Spain provided acute and convalescent COVID-19 samples. T cells, B-cell-depleted T cells, or PBMCs supplied cDNA or gDNA.

The CDR3 runs to 16 residues. Trimming took 0 bases from V and 2 from J; bases not matched to a gene: 5. Germline V CDR1 and CDR2: SGHKS, YYEKEE (reference sequence). Sequencing used immunoSEQ multiplex PCR; TCRdb keeps in-frame clones, though not all of them. Among 100,000 or so clones, approximately 78% were seen once, and the ten largest hold 9.8%. The TCR sequence derives from a man in his 60s with active or convalescent COVID-19. The chain recombines TRBV5-5 with TRBJ2-7; 10 nucleotides match TRBD2. The sequenced sample consisted of peripheral blood. CDR3 sequence: CASSLAEAGGPYEQYF. The CDR3 DNA sequence: TGTGCCAGCAGCTTGGCCGAAGCGGGAGGGCCCTACGAGCAGTACTTC. Filled out from reference TRBV5-5 and TRBJ2-7, the complete variable domain reads DAGVTQSPTHLIKTRGQQVTLRCSPISGHKSVSWYQQVLGQGPQFIFQYYEKEERGRGNFPDRFSARQFPNYSSELNVNALLLGDSALYLCASSLAEAGGPYEQYFGPGTRLTVT.